Listed below are T cell receptor beta chains from one sample, sequenced in a study of T cells in Graves' hyperthyroidism and ophthalmopathy. TCRdb passed the multiplex PCR reads through MiXCR, listing each CDR3 protein once. The data show about 520,000 distinct CDR3 sequences, about 20% seen once. The sample taken for sequencing was blood. The receptors originated from a man in his late teens or twenties with Graves' hyperthyroidism. The CDR3 runs from the conserved cysteine through the conserved F or W. The D gene is left open where the match is weak. A clone size is listed for some rows: how often the clone was seen (once, few, many), or a class if it is expanded.

d_gene: NA; v_gene: TRBV20-1; j_gene: TRBJ1-5; abundance: many; CDR3aa: CSAIGLFGPNQPQHF; CDR3nt: TGCAGTGCTATAGGGCTCTTCGGCCCCAATCAGCCCCAGCATTTT
d_gene: TRBD1; v_gene: TRBV28; j_gene: TRBJ1-2; abundance: NA; CDR3aa: CASSWTGGRRGYTF; CDR3nt: TGTGCCAGCAGTTGGACAGGGGGCCGACGTGGCTACACCTTC
d_gene: NA; v_gene: TRBV20-1; j_gene: TRBJ1-2; abundance: many; CDR3aa: CSAPDGFSFEGYTF; CDR3nt: TGCAGTGCTCCGGACGGATTCTCGTTTGAGGGCTACACCTTC
d_gene: NA; v_gene: TRBV27; j_gene: TRBJ2-7; abundance: many; CDR3aa: CASSSGSNVYEQYF; CDR3nt: TGTGCCAGCAGTTCAGGATCCAACGTTTACGAGCAGTACTTC
d_gene: NA; v_gene: TRBV28; j_gene: TRBJ1-5; abundance: many; CDR3aa: CASSSDRYLYQPQHF; CDR3nt: TGTGCCAGCAGCTCCGACAGGTACCTTTATCAGCCCCAGCATTTT
d_gene: TRBD1; v_gene: TRBV6-5; j_gene: TRBJ2-7; abundance: many; CDR3aa: CASSYSPDRAVSYEQYF; CDR3nt: TGTGCCAGCAGTTACAGCCCGGACAGGGCCGTCTCCTACGAGCAGTACTTC
d_gene: NA; v_gene: TRBV12-3/TRBV12-4; j_gene: TRBJ2-2; abundance: few; CDR3aa: CATQAGELFF; CDR3nt: TGTGCCACCCAAGCCGGGGAGCTGTTTTTT
d_gene: NA; v_gene: TRBV2; j_gene: TRBJ2-2; abundance: few; CDR3aa: CAREDSVSTGELFF; CDR3nt: TGTGCCAGAGAAGATAGTGTGAGCACCGGGGAGCTGTTTTTT
d_gene: NA; v_gene: TRBV4-1; j_gene: TRBJ1-2; abundance: NA; CDR3aa: CASSQDRVGYTF; CDR3nt: TGCGCCAGCAGCCAAGACAGGGTTGGCTACACCTTC
d_gene: NA; v_gene: TRBV6-5; j_gene: TRBJ1-2; abundance: few; CDR3aa: CASSQSIGYTF; CDR3nt: TGTGCCAGCAGTCAGTCGATTGGCTACACCTTC
d_gene: NA; v_gene: TRBV5-4; j_gene: TRBJ1-2; abundance: many; CDR3aa: CASSSPRGAASNYGYTF; CDR3nt: TGTGCCAGCAGCTCCCCAAGGGGCGCCGCCTCTAACTATGGCTACACCTTC
d_gene: TRBD2; v_gene: TRBV12-3/TRBV12-4; j_gene: TRBJ2-5; abundance: NA; CDR3aa: CASSPSPTSGVETQYF; CDR3nt: TGTGCCAGCAGTCCCTCCCCGACTAGCGGGGTAGAGACCCAGTACTTC
d_gene: NA; v_gene: TRBV12-3/TRBV12-4; j_gene: TRBJ1-1; abundance: many; CDR3aa: CASSPRRGTNTEAFF; CDR3nt: TGTGCCAGCAGCCCGAGGAGGGGAACGAACACTGAAGCTTTCTTT
d_gene: TRBD2; v_gene: TRBV20-1; j_gene: TRBJ2-7; abundance: once; CDR3aa: CSARDGTSRKREYF; CDR3nt: TGCAGTGCTAGAGACGGGACTAGCAGGAAAAGGGAGTACTTC
d_gene: NA; v_gene: TRBV6-5; j_gene: TRBJ1-1; abundance: few; CDR3aa: CASSYSTGAASEAFF; CDR3nt: TGTGCCAGCAGTTACTCTACGGGGGCAGCCTCTGAAGCTTTCTTT
d_gene: TRBD1; v_gene: TRBV20-1; j_gene: TRBJ1-5; abundance: NA; CDR3aa: CSARARGTGGNQPQHF; CDR3nt: TGCAGTGCTAGAGCCCGTGGGACAGGGGGGAATCAGCCCCAGCATTTT
d_gene: NA; v_gene: TRBV12-3/TRBV12-4; j_gene: TRBJ1-2; abundance: many; CDR3aa: CASTFRRDWWDGYTF; CDR3nt: TGTGCCAGCACTTTTAGGAGGGATTGGTGGGATGGCTACACCTTC
d_gene: NA; v_gene: TRBV20-1; j_gene: TRBJ1-3; abundance: many; CDR3aa: CSARDISGNTIYF; CDR3nt: TGCAGTGCTCGGGACATTTCTGGAAACACCATATATTTT
d_gene: NA; v_gene: TRBV12-3/TRBV12-4; j_gene: TRBJ2-7; abundance: NA; CDR3aa: CASSFRGGRRDEQYF; CDR3nt: TGTGCCAGCAGTTTTCGGGGCGGAAGGCGGGACGAGCAGTACTTC
d_gene: TRBD1; v_gene: TRBV6-2/TRBV6-3; j_gene: TRBJ1-3; abundance: many; CDR3aa: CASSSQTTDRGPGNTIYF; CDR3nt: TGTGCCAGCAGTTCCCAAACAACCGACAGGGGGCCTGGAAACACCATATATTTT
d_gene: NA; v_gene: TRBV11-2; j_gene: TRBJ1-1; abundance: NA; CDR3aa: CASSLVARGNTEAFF; CDR3nt: TGTGCCAGCAGCTTAGTGGCCAGGGGCAACACTGAAGCTTTCTTT
d_gene: NA; v_gene: TRBV12-3/TRBV12-4; j_gene: TRBJ1-3; abundance: many; CDR3aa: CASSFAAPVSGNTIYF; CDR3nt: TGTGCCAGCAGTTTTGCGGCACCCGTCTCTGGAAACACCATATATTTT
d_gene: NA; v_gene: TRBV12-3/TRBV12-4; j_gene: TRBJ1-1; abundance: NA; CDR3aa: CAVNAEAFF; CDR3nt: TGTGCCGTCAATGCTGAAGCTTTCTTT
d_gene: NA; v_gene: TRBV5-1; j_gene: TRBJ1-1; abundance: many; CDR3aa: CASSFDSLTEAFF; CDR3nt: TGCGCCAGCAGCTTTGACAGCCTCACTGAAGCTTTCTTT
d_gene: TRBD1; v_gene: TRBV20-1; j_gene: TRBJ1-2; abundance: many; CDR3aa: CSARANGTGSYGYTF; CDR3nt: TGCAGTGCTAGGGCAAACGGGACAGGGTCCTATGGCTACACCTTC
d_gene: NA; v_gene: TRBV27; j_gene: TRBJ2-7; abundance: NA; CDR3aa: CASSLSGQGGRYEQYF; CDR3nt: TGTGCCAGCAGTTTATCAGGACAAGGAGGGAGGTACGAGCAGTACTTC
d_gene: TRBD2; v_gene: TRBV20-1; j_gene: TRBJ2-5; abundance: NA; CDR3aa: CSARSGRPQETQYF; CDR3nt: TGCAGTGCTCGAAGCGGGAGACCTCAAGAGACCCAGTACTTC
d_gene: TRBD2; v_gene: TRBV6-5; j_gene: TRBJ2-7; abundance: NA; CDR3aa: CASSYSTSSLYEQYF; CDR3nt: TGTGCCAGCAGTTACTCGACTAGCTCCCTATACGAGCAGTACTTC
d_gene: TRBD1; v_gene: TRBV6-5; j_gene: TRBJ1-1; abundance: NA; CDR3aa: CASSYTGEGFTEAFF; CDR3nt: TGTGCCAGCAGCTACACAGGGGAAGGTTTCACTGAAGCTTTCTTT
d_gene: NA; v_gene: TRBV24-1; j_gene: TRBJ2-2; abundance: many; CDR3aa: CATSVPNTGELFF; CDR3nt: TGTGCCACCAGTGTACCCAACACCGGGGAGCTGTTTTTT
d_gene: NA; v_gene: TRBV12-5; j_gene: TRBJ1-2; abundance: NA; CDR3aa: CASGLVQHTF; CDR3nt: TGTGCTAGTGGTTTGGTACAGCACACCTTC
d_gene: TRBD2; v_gene: TRBV7-3; j_gene: TRBJ2-5; abundance: few; CDR3aa: CASSLGGGAVETQYF; CDR3nt: TGTGCCAGCAGCTTGGGCGGGGGGGCCGTGGAGACCCAGTACTTC
d_gene: NA; v_gene: TRBV30; j_gene: TRBJ1-1; abundance: many; CDR3aa: CAWNHGTNTEAFF; CDR3nt: TGTGCCTGGAATCACGGAACGAACACTGAAGCTTTCTTT
d_gene: TRBD1; v_gene: TRBV2; j_gene: TRBJ1-2; abundance: NA; CDR3aa: CASSSPGQGFYGYTF; CDR3nt: TGTGCCAGCAGTTCCCCGGGACAGGGGTTCTATGGCTACACCTTC
d_gene: NA; v_gene: TRBV7-2; j_gene: TRBJ1-1; abundance: many; CDR3aa: CASRARRAEAFF; CDR3nt: TGTGCCAGCAGGGCGAGGCGGGCTGAAGCTTTCTTT
d_gene: NA; v_gene: TRBV12-3/TRBV12-4; j_gene: TRBJ1-3; abundance: NA; CDR3aa: CASSLKNPGNTIYF; CDR3nt: TGTGCCAGCAGTTTGAAGAATCCTGGAAACACCATATATTTT
d_gene: TRBD1; v_gene: TRBV5-5; j_gene: TRBJ1-2; abundance: NA; CDR3aa: CASSYNEGAGNGYTF; CDR3nt: TGTGCCAGCAGCTACAACGAGGGGGCCGGGAATGGCTACACCTTC